The clone carrying this TCR beta chain turned up a few times. Its target is unknown. The data belong to a study of T cells in localized non-small cell lung cancer. Broader study findings: Sequencing involved a lone tumor region, leaving heterogeneity possible.

Measured with immunoSEQ multiplex PCR; TCRdb has only the in-frame clones, and not every one. This sample has approximately 100,000 clones, with just over 90% found just once. The CDR3 is made up of 14 amino acids. The V segment lost 8 bases and the J segment 1 base; nucleotides outside the gene matches: 5. Germline CDR1 reads MDHEN; CDR2 reads SYDVKM. The chain couples TRBV28 to TRBJ2-7, with 10 bases that match TRBD1. This receptor was identified in a woman between 35 and 70 years old with stage II squamous cell lung carcinoma. Sequenced material: PBMCs, taken before any cancer treatment. CDR3 sequence: CASYRDRGSYEQYF. The CDR3 region has the DNA TGTGCCAGCTACCGGGACAGGGGATCCTACGAGCAGTACTTC.